The 14 T cell receptor beta chains listed next were all sequenced from one sample in a study of T cells after yellow fever vaccination. TCRdb called the 5' RACE reads again in MiXCR, with one record for every CDR3 protein. Altogether more than 250,000 distinct CDR3 sequences are present, around 6.8% being singletons, with the ten largest covering over 15%. Sequencing used PBMCs, obtained about 49 days after the first yellow fever vaccination. The receptor source for this set is a man aged 18 to 29 who received the YFV17D yellow fever vaccine.

CDR3 amino acids: CSARSLFTGTDPYGYTF. CDR3 nucleotides: TGCAGTGCTAGAAGCCTCTTCACCGGGACAGACCCTTATGGCTACACCTTC. The chain links TRBV20-1 to TRBJ1-2; 7 positions agree with TRBD1. Looked up from germline, CDR1 is DFQATT and CDR2 is SNEGSKA (reference sequence). Trimming took 2 bases from V and 5 from J; bases not matched to a gene: 17. The CDR3 runs 17 residues.

This clonotype was counted many times. The chain combines TRBV6-5 with TRBJ1-4; D call uncertain. CDR1 is MNHEY, CDR2 SVGAGI, per germline. V was trimmed by 0 bases and J by 3 bases, leaving 5 bases between them. This CDR3 has 14 residues. CDR3 sequence: CASSYSDSNEKLFF. CDR3 DNA: TGTGCCAGCAGTTACTCGGACTCTAATGAAAAACTGTTTTTT.

This rearrangement joins TRBV7-2 to TRBJ2-5; D gene uncertain. The CDR3 totals 15 residues. V lost 3 bases and J 0 bases, leaving 11 bases between the germline ends. CDR1 and CDR2 (germline): SGHTA, FQGNSA. The CDR3 sequence is CASSFYGQHQETQYF. CDR3 in DNA: TGTGCCAGCAGCTTCTACGGCCAACACCAAGAGACCCAGTACTTC.

V is TRBV12-3 or TRBV12-4 and J is TRBJ2-3, with a weak D call TRBD2 (6 bases). This CDR3 spans 18 amino acids. Trimming removed 11 bases at V and 1 base at J, with 28 bases between. Here the CDR3 reads CAFSPGLYAGPRTDTQYF. CDR3 DNA sequence: TGTGCCTTCAGTCCCGGGTTGTACGCGGGGCCCCGCACAGATACGCAGTATTTT.

This clonotype was observed at least ten times. V gene TRBV20-1 combines with J gene TRBJ2-5; D may be TRBD2 (7 bases). CDR1 DFQATT and CDR2 SNEGSKA come from the germline V gene (reference sequence). The CDR3 runs 15 residues. V was trimmed by 2 bases and J by 5 bases, leaving 18 bases between them. CDR3 nucleotides: TGCAGTGCTAGAAAAAGAGGGGGGGGATGGGAGACCCAGTACTTC. Translation: CSARKRGGGWETQYF.

The sample holds a few counts of this clonotype. The genes are TRBV20-1 and TRBJ2-3; TRBD2 matches 7 bases. Germline CDR1 reads DFQATT; CDR2 reads SNEGSKA (reference sequence). The CDR3 is made up of 14 amino acids. V lost 7 bases and J lost 2; bases outside the gene matches: 9. As DNA, the CDR3 is TGCAGTGTCGCCGCGGGGGATTACACAGATACGCAGTATTTT. Translation gives CSVAAGDYTDTQYF.

This clonotype has a count of ten or more. The chain links TRBV10-3 to TRBJ1-1; 11 nucleotides align to TRBD1. The germline V gene has CDR1 ENHRY and CDR2 SYGVKD. CDR3 size: 14 residues. V lost 7 bases, J lost 4 bases, and 5 bases stayed unmatched. The CDR3 here is CAINPGTGGTEAFF. In DNA form, the CDR3 reads TGTGCCATCAACCCCGGGACAGGGGGCACTGAAGCTTTCTTT.

This clonotype was seen many times. The chain employs TRBV5-1 and TRBJ2-1; weak D call: TRBD1 (5 bases). CDR1 and CDR2 from the germline V gene are SGHRS and YFSETQ. V was pared by 4 bases and J by 2 bases, with 19 bases between. This CDR3 contains 17 residues. The CDR3 here is CASSPTRVSFTYNEQFF. DNA for the CDR3: TGCGCCAGCAGCCCGACCAGGGTAAGCTTTACCTACAATGAGCAGTTCTTC.

This clonotype was seen a handful of times. The chain couples TRBV28 to TRBJ1-2; possibly TRBD1 for D (6 bases). The V end lost 2 bases, the J end lost 7 bases, and 17 bases lay between the germline ends. The CDR3 covers 15 residues. The germline V gene has CDR1 MDHEN and CDR2 SYDVKM. CDR3: CASSLPKGGGGGYTF. In nucleotides, the CDR3 is TGTGCCAGCAGTTTACCCAAGGGCGGGGGCGGTGGCTACACCTTC.

Many counts were recorded for this clonotype. This sequence joins TRBV29-1 and TRBJ2-1, with TRBD1 identical over 9 bases. V was clipped by 6 bases and J by 11 bases; unmatched bases: 8. The CDR3 runs to 12 residues. Germline V gene lookup returns CDR1 SQVTM and CDR2 ANQGSEA. The CDR3, as DNA: TGCAGCGTACACACAGGGGGCCCCCAGCAGTTCTTC. Translation gives CSVHTGGPQQFF.

This clonotype was observed a handful of times. The chain recombines TRBV7-9 with TRBJ1-5, with a weak D call TRBD1 (5 bases). Trimming took off 5 bases at V and 4 bases at J, with 12 bases between the two ends. The CDR3 runs 14 residues. Germline V gene sequence: CDR1 SEHNR, CDR2 FQNEAQ (reference sequence). The DNA for the CDR3 is TGTGCCAGCAGCAAGGGACCACTAAATCAGCCCCAGCATTTT. Translation: CASSKGPLNQPQHF. Drawing the rest from reference TRBV7-9 and TRBJ1-5, the complete variable domain is DTGVSQNPRHKITKRGQNVTFRCDPISEHNRLYWYRQTLGQGPEFLTYFQNEAQLEKSRLLSDRFSAERPKGSFSTLEIQRTEQGDSAMYLCASSKGPLNQPQHFGDGTRLSIL.

The gene calls are TRBV11-2 and TRBJ1-1, with 8 bases that match TRBD1. V shed 5 bases and J 5 bases; nucleotides not matched to a gene: 19. Germline V gene data show CDR1 as SGHAT and CDR2 as FQNNGV. The CDR3 has 18 residues. This CDR3 reads CASSPRIQGVLIRTEAFF. The CDR3 nucleotides are TGTGCCAGCAGCCCGAGGATACAGGGGGTACTTATTCGAACTGAAGCTTTCTTT.

Of note for this clonotype: A much larger clone sits a single nucleotide away, making a read error possible. The chain carries TRBV28 and TRBJ1-5, with D possibly being TRBD1 (5 bases). V lost 9 bases to trimming and J lost 6 bases, with 15 bases between them. This CDR3 has 13 residues. The germline CDR1 and CDR2 sequences are MDHEN and SYDVKM. The CDR3 DNA is TGTGCCAGAAGGACACTCCTAGGTCAGCCCCAGCATTTT. Translated: CARRTLLGQPQHF.

This clonotype was found a few times. This CDR3 reads CASSSGQGIGGYTF. CDR3 DNA: TGTGCCAGCAGCTCCGGACAGGGGATAGGAGGCTACACCTTC. The V call is TRBV6-1, the J call TRBJ1-2; 9 bases are a match to TRBD1. CDR1 and CDR2 from the germline V gene are MNHNS and SASEGT. This CDR3 has 14 amino acids. The trim removed 6 bases at V and 8 bases at J, leaving 10 bases unmatched.